This TCR beta chain originates from a study of blood T cell repertoires in COVID-19. Cohort allocation depended upon clinical history that participants reported. The V gene lost 11 bases and the J gene lost 1 base, with 15 bases spanning the gap. Germline V gene sequence: CDR1 SEHNR, CDR2 FQNEAQ (reference sequence). The CDR3 runs to 14 residues. Original processing methods: Researchers report that nucleated cell counts were estimated from reference gene primer amplification. Produced via immunoSEQ multiplex PCR; TCRdb's table is partial and in-frame only. The V and J calls and the clone size are those of that table, but D and trimming were determined from the DNA. The repertoire holds 200,000 to 250,000 clones, with approximately 89% as singletons.

This TCR was recovered from a woman in her twenties or thirties who had been exposed to COVID-19. The rearrangement uses TRBV7-9 and TRBJ2-1, with D unresolved. Sequenced sample: PBMCs or T cells enriched from blood (not recorded which). The CDR3: CASSIGLSYNEQFF. DNA for the CDR3: TGTGCCTCCTCCATTGGGCTATCCTACAATGAGCAGTTCTTC.